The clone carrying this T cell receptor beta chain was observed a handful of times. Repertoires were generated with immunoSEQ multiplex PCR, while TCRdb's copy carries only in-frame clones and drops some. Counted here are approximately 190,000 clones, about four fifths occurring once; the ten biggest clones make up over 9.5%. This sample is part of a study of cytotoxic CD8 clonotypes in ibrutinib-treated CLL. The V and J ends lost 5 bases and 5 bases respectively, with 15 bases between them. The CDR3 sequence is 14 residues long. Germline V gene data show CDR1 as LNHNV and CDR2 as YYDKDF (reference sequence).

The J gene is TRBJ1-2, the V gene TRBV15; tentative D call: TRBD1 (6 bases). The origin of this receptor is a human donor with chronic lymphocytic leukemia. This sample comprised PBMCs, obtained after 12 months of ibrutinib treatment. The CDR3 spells CATSGGGQEYGYTF. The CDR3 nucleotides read TGTGCCACCAGCGGAGGGGGGCAAGAGTATGGCTACACCTTC.